The clone carrying this T cell receptor (beta chain) appeared many times. A read error may explain this, as a much larger clone is one base away. TCRdb itself ran the 5' RACE reads through MiXCR, one entry per CDR3 protein. The sample holds roughly 48,000 distinct CDR3 sequences, 5% to 8.5% seen once. The J segment lost 3 bases and the V segment lost 6 bases, leaving 4 bases of the junction unmatched. CDR3 length: 15 residues. Germline assignment: CDR1 MNHEY and CDR2 SVGAGI. The data were taken from a study of T cells after yellow fever vaccination. Overall study findings and caveats: A faster peak, day 5 versus 15, was reached by the weaker secondary response.

The chain links TRBV6-5 to TRBJ2-1; 11 bases map to TRBD1. This TCR was recovered from a man aged 18 to 29 who received the YFV17D yellow fever vaccine. The sample in question was CD8+ T cells not binding an NS4B(214-222) dextramer, sorted from PBMCs, obtained more than 35 days after the first yellow fever vaccination. Here the CDR3 DNA reads TGTGCCAGCAGCTCCGGGACAGGGGGCTACAATGAGCAGTTCTTC. Translation: CASSSGTGGYNEQFF.